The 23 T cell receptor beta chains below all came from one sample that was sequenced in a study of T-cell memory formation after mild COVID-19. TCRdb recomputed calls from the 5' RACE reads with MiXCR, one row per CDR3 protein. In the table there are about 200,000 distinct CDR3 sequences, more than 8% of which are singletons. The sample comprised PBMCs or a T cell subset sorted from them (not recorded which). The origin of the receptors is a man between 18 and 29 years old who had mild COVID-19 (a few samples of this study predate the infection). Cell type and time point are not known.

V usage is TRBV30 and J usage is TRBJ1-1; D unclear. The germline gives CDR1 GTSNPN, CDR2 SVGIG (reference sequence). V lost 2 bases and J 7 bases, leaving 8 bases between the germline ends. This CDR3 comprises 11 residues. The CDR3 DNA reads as TGTGCCTGGAGTCATGGGATTGAAGCTTTCTTT. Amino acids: CAWSHGIEAFF.

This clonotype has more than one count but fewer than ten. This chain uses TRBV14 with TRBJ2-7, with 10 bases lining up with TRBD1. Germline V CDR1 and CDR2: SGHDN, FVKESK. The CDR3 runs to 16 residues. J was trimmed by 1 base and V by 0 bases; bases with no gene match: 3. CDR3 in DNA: TGTGCCAGCAGCCAAGAAGGGGGACAGGGGTCCTACGAGCAGTACTTC. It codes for CASSQEGGQGSYEQYF.

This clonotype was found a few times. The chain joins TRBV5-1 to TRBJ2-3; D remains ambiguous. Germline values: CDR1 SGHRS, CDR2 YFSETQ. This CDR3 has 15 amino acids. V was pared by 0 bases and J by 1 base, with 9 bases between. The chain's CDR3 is CASSLEQLGTDTQYF. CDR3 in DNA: TGCGCCAGCAGCTTGGAGCAACTGGGCACAGATACGCAGTATTTT.

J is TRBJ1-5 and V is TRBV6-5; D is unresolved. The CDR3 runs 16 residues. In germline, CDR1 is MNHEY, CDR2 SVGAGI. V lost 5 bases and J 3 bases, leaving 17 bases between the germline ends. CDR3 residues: CASSPWDLVDNQPQHF. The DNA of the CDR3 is TGTGCCAGCAGTCCTTGGGATCTCGTCGACAATCAGCCCCAGCATTTT.

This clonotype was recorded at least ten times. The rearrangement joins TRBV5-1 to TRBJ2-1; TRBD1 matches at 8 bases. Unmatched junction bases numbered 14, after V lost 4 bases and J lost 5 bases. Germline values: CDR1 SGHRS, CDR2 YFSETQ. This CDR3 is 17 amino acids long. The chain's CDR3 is CASSPTPRGLFHNEQFF. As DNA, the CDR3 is TGCGCCAGCAGCCCCACCCCCAGGGGGCTTTTTCACAATGAGCAGTTCTTC.

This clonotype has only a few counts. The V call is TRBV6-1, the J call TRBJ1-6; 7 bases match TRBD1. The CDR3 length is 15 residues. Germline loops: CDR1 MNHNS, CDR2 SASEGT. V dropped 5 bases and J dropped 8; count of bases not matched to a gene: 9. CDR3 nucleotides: TGTGCCAGCAGTAACCCGACAGGGAAGGATTCACCCCTCCACTTT. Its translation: CASSNPTGKDSPLHF.

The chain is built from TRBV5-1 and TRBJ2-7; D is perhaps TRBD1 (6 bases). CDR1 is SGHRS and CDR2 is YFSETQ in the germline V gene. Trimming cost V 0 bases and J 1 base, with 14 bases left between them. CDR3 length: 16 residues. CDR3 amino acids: CASSLGTGKNSYEQYF. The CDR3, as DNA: TGCGCCAGCAGCTTGGGTACAGGGAAAAATTCCTACGAGCAGTACTTC.

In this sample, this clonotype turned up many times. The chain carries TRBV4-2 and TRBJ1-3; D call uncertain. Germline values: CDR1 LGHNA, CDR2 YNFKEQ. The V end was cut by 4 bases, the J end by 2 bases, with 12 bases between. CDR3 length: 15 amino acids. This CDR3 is CASSLDDQAGNTIYF. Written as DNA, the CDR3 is TGTGCCAGCAGCCTGGACGACCAGGCTGGAAACACCATATATTTT.

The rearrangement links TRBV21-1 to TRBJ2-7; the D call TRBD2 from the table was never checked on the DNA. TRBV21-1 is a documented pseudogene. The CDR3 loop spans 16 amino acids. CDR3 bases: TGTGCCAGCAGCCAATTCGGGAGGGCTCCCTCCTACGAGCAGTACTTC. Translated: CASSQFGRAPSYEQYF.

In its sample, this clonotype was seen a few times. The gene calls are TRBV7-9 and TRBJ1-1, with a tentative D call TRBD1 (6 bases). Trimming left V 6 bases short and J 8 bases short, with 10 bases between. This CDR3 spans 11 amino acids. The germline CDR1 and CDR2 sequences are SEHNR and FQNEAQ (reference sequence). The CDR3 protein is CASSLGGEAFF. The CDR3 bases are TGTGCCAGCAGTCTAGGGGGGGAAGCTTTCTTT.

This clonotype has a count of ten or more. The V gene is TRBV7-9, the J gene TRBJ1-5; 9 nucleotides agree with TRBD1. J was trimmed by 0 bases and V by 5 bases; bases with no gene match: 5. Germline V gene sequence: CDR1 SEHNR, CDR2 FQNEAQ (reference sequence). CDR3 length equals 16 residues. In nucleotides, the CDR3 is TGTGCCAGCAGCGTCTGGACAGGGGATAGCAATCAGCCCCAGCATTTT. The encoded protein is CASSVWTGDSNQPQHF.

The CDR3 is CASSLDRLPDGYTF. The CDR3 DNA is TGTGCCAGCAGCTTAGACAGGCTTCCCGATGGCTACACCTTC. The chain has TRBV7-2 and TRBJ1-2; tentatively, D is TRBD1 (5 bases). CDR3 length equals 14 residues. With 1 base removed from V and 6 bases from J, the gap between germline ends came to 12 bases. The germline V gene has CDR1 SGHTA and CDR2 FQGNSA.

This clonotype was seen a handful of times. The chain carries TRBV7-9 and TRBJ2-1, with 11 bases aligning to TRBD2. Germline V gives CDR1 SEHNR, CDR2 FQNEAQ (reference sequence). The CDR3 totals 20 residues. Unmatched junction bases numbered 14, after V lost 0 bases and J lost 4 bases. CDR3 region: CASSLAELAGGHRTYNEQFF. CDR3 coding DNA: TGTGCCAGCAGCTTAGCGGAGCTAGCGGGGGGCCATCGCACTTACAATGAGCAGTTCTTC. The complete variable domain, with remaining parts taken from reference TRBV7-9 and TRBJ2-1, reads DTGVSQNPRHKITKRGQNVTFRCDPISEHNRLYWYRQTLGQGPEFLTYFQNEAQLEKSRLLSDRFSAERPKGSFSTLEIQRTEQGDSAMYLCASSLAELAGGHRTYNEQFFGPGTRLTVL.

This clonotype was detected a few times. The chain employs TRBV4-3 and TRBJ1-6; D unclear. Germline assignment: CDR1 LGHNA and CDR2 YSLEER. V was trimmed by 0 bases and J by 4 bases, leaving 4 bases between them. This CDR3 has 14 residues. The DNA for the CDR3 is TGCGCCAGCAGCCAAGATTCGTATAATTCACCCCTCCACTTT. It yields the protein CASSQDSYNSPLHF.

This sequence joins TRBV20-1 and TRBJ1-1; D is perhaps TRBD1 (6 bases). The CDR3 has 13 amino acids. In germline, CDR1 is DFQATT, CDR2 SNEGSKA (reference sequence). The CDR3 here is CVRPGGFGTEAFF. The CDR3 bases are TGCGTGCGACCTGGGGGCTTCGGCACTGAAGCTTTCTTT.

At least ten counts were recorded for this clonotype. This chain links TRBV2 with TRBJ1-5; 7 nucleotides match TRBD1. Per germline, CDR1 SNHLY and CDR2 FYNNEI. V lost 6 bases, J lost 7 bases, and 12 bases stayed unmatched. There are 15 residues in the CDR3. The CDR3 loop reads CASSGLVTGRQPQHF. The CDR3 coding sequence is TGTGCCAGCAGCGGATTAGTGACAGGGCGCCAGCCCCAGCATTTT.

As DNA, the CDR3 is TGTGCCAGCAGTACGGACCGCAGCCTTAACGAGCAGTACTTC. Translated, it gives CASSTDRSLNEQYF. The chain carries TRBV27 and TRBJ2-7; D ambiguous. CDR1 MNHEY and CDR2 SMNVEV come from the germline V gene (reference sequence). V lost 5 bases and J lost 5, with 16 bases in between. The CDR3 is 14 amino acids.

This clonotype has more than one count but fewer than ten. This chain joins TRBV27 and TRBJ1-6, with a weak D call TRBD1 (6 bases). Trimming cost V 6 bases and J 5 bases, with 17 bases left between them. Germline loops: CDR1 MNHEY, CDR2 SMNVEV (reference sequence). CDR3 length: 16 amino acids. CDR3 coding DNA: TGTGCCAGCAGACGCTCCGGGACACTAGATAATTCACCCCTCCACTTT. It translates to CASRRSGTLDNSPLHF.

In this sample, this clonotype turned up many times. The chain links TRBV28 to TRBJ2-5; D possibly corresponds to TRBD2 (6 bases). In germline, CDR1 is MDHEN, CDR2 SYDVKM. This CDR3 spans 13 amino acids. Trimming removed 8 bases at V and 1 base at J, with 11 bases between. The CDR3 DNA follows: TGTGCCAGCGGAGGGGATCCCCAAGAGACCCAGTACTTC. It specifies CASGGDPQETQYF.

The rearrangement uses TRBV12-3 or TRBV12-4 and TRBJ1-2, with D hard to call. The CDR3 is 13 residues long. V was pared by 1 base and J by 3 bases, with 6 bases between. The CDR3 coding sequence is TGTGCCAGCAGTTTAGGACCCGACTATGGCTACACCTTC. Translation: CASSLGPDYGYTF.

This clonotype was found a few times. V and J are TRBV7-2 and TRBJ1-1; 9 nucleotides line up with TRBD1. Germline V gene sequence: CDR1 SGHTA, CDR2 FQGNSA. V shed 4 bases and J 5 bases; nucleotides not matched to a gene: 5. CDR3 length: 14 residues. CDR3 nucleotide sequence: TGTGCCAGCAGCTCCTATGGGACAGGGACTGAAGCTTTCTTT. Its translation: CASSSYGTGTEAFF.

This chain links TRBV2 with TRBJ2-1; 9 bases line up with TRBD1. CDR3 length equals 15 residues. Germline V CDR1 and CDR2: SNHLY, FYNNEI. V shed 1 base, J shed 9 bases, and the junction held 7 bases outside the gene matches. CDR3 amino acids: CASSEDRDRVVEQFF. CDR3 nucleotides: TGTGCCAGCAGTGAAGATCGGGACAGGGTAGTTGAGCAGTTCTTC. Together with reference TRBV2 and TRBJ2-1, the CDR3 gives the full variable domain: EPEVTQTPSHQVTQMGQEVILRCVPISNHLYFYWYRQILGQKVEFLVSFYNNEISEKSEIFDDQFSVERPDGSNFTLKIRSTKLEDSAMYFCASSEDRDRVVEQFFGPGTRLTVL.

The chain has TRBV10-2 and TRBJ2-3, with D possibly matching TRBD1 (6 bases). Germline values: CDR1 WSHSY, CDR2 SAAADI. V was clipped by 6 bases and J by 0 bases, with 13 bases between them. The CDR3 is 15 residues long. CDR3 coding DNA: TGCGCCAGCAGCGTAGGGGGATCGAGCACAGATACGCAGTATTTT. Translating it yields CASSVGGSSTDTQYF.